These T cell receptor beta chains were read from a single sample in a study of blood T cell repertoires in COVID-19. The protocol was immunoSEQ multiplex PCR, while the TCRdb copy is restricted to in-frame clones and leaves out a portion. The sample lists about 41,000 clones, around 82% occurring once. Sequenced material: peripheral blood. These receptor sequences come from an elderly man with acute or convalescent COVID-19. CDR3s include the opening cysteine and the closing phenylalanine or tryptophan.

V gene,J gene,CDR3 protein
TRBV5-6,TRBJ1-2,CASSLGGQDTF
TRBV15,TRBJ2-7,CATSRGGTIREQYF
TRBV30,TRBJ1-5,CAWSVGGDQPQHF
TRBV2,TRBJ2-7,CASSGQGGNYEQYF
TRBV6-5,TRBJ1-2,CASSPWEGNSGGYTF
TRBV5-8,TRBJ1-1,CASSSPETANTEAFF
TRBV29-1,TRBJ2-4,CSVEVPSKNIQYF
TRBV7-2,TRBJ1-2,CASSPGGGRGYTF
TRBV19,TRBJ1-5,CASSIGGGTGGLPQHF
TRBV30,TRBJ1-1,CAWAGSQSTEAFF
TRBV6-2/TRBV6-3,TRBJ1-1,CASSSDRTLMNTEAFF
TRBV21-1,TRBJ2-1,CASRKRDRESNEQFF
TRBV7-8,TRBJ2-2,CASSLGGQANTGELFF
TRBV9,TRBJ1-5,CASSEGERQPQHF